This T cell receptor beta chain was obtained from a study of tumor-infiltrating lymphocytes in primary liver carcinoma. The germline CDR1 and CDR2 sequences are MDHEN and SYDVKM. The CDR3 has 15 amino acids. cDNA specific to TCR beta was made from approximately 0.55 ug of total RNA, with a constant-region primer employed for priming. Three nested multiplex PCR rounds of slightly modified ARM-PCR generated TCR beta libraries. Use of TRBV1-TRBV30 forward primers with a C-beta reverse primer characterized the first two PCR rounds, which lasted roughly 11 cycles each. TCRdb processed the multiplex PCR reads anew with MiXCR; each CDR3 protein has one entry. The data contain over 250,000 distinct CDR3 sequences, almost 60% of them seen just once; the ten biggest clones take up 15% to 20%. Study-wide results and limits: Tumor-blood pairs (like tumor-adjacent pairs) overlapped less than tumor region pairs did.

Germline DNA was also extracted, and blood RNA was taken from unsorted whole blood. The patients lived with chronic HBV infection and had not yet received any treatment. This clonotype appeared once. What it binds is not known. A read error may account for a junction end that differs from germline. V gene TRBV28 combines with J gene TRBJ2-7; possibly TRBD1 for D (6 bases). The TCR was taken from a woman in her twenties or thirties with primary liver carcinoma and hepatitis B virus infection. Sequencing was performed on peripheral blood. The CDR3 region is CASSLHSQGFYERYF. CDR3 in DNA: TGTGCCAGCAGTTTGCACTCCCAGGGGTTTTACGAGCGGTACTTC.